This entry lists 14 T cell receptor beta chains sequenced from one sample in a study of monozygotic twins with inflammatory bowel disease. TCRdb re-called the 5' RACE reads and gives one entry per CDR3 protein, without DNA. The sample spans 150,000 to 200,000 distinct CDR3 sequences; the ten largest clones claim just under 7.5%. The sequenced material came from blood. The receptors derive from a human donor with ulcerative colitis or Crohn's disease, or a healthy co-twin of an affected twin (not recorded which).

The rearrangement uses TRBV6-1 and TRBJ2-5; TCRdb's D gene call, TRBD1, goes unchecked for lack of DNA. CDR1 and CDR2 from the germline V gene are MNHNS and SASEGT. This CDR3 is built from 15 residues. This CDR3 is CASSELGPPRETQYF.

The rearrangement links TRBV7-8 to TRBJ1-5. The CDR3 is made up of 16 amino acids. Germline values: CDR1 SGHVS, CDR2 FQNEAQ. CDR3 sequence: CASSPSRGGSNQPQHF.

CDR3 in amino acids: CASSFGLPAGGKEYEQYF. The chain employs TRBV11-2 and TRBJ2-7; TCRdb names TRBD2, which stays unverified in the absence of DNA. Per germline, CDR1 SGHAT and CDR2 FQNNGV. The CDR3 is 18 residues long. The entire variable domain, with the rest obtained from reference TRBV11-2 and TRBJ2-7, is as follows: EAGVAQSPRYKIIEKRQSVAFWCNPISGHATLYWYQQILGQGPKLLIQFQNNGVVDDSQLPKDRFSAERLKGVDSTLKIQPAKLEDSAVYLCASSFGLPAGGKEYEQYFGPGTRLTVT.

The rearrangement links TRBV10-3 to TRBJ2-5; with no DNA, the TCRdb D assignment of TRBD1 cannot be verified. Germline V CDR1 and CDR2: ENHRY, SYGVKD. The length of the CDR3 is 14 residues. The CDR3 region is CAIGRVGNIETQYF.

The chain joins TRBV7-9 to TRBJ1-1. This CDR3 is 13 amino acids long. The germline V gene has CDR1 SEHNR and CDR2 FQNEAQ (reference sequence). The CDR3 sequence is CASSTRTGAEAFF.

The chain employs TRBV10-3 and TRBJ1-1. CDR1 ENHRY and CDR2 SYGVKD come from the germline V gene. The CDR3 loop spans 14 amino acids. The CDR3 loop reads CAISERTLNTEAFF.

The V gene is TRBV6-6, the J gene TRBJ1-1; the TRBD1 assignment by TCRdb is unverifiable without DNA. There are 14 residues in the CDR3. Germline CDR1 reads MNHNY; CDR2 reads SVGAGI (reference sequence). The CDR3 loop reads CASTKQGVPTEAFF.

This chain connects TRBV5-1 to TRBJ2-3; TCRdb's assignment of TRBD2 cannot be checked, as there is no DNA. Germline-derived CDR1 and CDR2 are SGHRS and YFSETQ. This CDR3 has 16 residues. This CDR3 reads CASSLNRLGSMHTQYF. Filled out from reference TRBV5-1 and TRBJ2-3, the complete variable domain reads KAGVTQTPRYLIKTRGQQVTLSCSPISGHRSVSWYQQTPGQGLQFLFEYFSETQRNKGNFPGRFSGRQFSNSRSEMNVSTLELGDSALYLCASSLNRLGSMHTQYFGPGTRLTVL.

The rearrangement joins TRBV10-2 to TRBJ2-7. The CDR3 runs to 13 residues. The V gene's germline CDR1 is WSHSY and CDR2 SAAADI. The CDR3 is CASLSDSSYEQYF.

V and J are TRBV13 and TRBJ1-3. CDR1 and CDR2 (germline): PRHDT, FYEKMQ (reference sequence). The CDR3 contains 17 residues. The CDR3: CASSLPRRAHSGNTIYF.

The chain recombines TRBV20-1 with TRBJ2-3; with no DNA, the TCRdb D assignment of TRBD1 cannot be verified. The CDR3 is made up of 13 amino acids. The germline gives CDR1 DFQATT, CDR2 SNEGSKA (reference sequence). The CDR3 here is CSAAGTGTDTQYF.

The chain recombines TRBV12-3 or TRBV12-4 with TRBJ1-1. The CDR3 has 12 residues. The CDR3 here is CASIGGNTEAFF.

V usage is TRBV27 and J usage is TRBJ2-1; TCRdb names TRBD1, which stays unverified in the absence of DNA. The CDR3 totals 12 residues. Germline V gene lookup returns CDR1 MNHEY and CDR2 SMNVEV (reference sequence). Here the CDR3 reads CASGRGFNEQFF.

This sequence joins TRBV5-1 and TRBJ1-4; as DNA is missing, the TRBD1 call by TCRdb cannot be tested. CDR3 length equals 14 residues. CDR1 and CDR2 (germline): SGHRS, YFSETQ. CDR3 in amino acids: CASRQGTTNEKLFF.